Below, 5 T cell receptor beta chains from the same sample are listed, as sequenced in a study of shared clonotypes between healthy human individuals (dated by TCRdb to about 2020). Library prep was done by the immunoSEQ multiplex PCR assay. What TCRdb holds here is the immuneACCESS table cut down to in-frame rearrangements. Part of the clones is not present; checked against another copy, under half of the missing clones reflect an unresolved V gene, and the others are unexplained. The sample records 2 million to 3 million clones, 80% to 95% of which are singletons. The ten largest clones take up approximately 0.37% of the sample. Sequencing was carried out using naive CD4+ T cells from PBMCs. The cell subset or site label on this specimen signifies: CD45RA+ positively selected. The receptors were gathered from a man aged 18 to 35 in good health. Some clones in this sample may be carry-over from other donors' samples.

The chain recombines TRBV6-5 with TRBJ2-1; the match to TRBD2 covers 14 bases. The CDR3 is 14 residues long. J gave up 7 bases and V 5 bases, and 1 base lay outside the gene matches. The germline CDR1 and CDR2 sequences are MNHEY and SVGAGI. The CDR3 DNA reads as TGTGCCAGCAGTCGACTAGCGGGAGGGAATGAGCAGTTCTTC. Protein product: CASSRLAGGNEQFF.

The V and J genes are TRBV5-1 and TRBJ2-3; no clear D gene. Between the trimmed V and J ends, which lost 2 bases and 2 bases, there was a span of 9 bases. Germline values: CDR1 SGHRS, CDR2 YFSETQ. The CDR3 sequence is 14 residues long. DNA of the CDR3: TGCGCCAGCAGCTTCTCGAAGCCCACAGATACGCAGTATTTT. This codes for CASSFSKPTDTQYF. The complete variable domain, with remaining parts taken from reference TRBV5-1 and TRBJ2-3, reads KAGVTQTPRYLIKTRGQQVTLSCSPISGHRSVSWYQQTPGQGLQFLFEYFSETQRNKGNFPGRFSGRQFSNSRSEMNVSTLELGDSALYLCASSFSKPTDTQYFGPGTRLTVL.

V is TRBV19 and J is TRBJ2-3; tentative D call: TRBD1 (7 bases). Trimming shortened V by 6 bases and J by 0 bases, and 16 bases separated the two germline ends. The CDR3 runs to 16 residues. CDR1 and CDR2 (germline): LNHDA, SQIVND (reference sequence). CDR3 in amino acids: CASRGRGTESTDTQYF. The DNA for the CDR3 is TGTGCCAGTAGAGGACGCGGGACAGAAAGCACAGATACGCAGTATTTT.

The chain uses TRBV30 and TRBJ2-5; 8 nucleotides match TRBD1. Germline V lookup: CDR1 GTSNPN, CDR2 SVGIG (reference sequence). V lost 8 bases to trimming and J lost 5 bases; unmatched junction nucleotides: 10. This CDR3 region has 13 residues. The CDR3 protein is CAGYRGDWETQYF. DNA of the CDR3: TGTGCCGGGTACAGGGGGGATTGGGAGACCCAGTACTTC. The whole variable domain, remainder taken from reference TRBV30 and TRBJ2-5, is SQTIHQWPATLVQPVGSPLSLECTVEGTSNPNLYWYRQAAGRGLQLLFYSVGIGQISSEVPQNLSASRPQDRQFILSSKKLLLSDSGFYLCAGYRGDWETQYFGPGTRLLVL.

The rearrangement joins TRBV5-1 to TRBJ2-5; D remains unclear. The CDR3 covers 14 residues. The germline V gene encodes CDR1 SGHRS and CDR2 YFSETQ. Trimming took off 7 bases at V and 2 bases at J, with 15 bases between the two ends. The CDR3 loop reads CASAYMVGQETQYF. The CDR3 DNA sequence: TGCGCCAGCGCCTACATGGTCGGGCAAGAGACCCAGTACTTC. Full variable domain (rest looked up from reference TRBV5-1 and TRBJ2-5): KAGVTQTPRYLIKTRGQQVTLSCSPISGHRSVSWYQQTPGQGLQFLFEYFSETQRNKGNFPGRFSGRQFSNSRSEMNVSTLELGDSALYLCASAYMVGQETQYFGPGTRLLVL.